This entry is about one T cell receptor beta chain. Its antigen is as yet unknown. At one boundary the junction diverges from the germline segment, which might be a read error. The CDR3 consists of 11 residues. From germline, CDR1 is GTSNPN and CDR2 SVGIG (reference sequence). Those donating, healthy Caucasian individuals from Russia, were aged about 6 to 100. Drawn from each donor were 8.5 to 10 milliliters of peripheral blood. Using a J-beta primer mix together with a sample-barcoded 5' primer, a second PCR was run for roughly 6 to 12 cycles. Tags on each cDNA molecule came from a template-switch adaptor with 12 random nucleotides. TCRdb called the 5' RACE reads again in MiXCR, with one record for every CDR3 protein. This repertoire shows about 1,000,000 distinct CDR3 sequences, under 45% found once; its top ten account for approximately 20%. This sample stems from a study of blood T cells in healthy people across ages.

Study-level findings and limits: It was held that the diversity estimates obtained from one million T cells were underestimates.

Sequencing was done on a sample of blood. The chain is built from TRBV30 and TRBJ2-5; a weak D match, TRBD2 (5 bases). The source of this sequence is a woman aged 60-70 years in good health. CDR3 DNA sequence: TGTGCCGGGAGTGGTAGAGAGACCCAGTACTTC. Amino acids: CAGSGRETQYF.